This TCR beta chain came from a study of blood T cell repertoires in COVID-19. Per the original methods: For nucleated cells, counts were estimated from reference gene primer amplification. Clones were read by immunoSEQ multiplex PCR, and TCRdb kept only the in-frame ones, dropping some. That table furnishes V, J and clone size, whereas the DNA furnished D and trimming. The data show 190,000 or so clones, about 80% seen once. The sequenced sample consisted of PBMCs or T cells enriched from blood (not recorded which). The sequence derives from a man aged 35-49 years who had recovered from COVID-19.

CDR3 nucleotides: TGTGCCAGCAGCTTACAGGGTGGCTCCTACGAGCAGTACTTC. Its protein is CASSLQGGSYEQYF. The chain joins TRBV6-2 or TRBV6-3 to TRBJ2-7, with D possibly matching TRBD1 (6 bases). V shed 6 bases and J shed 0 bases, with 12 bases lying between them. This CDR3 is 14 amino acids long. The germline gives CDR1 MNHEY, CDR2 SVGEGT.